The 20 T cell receptor beta chains below come from one sample, sequenced in a study of shared T cell receptors in the human thymus. Clones were read by immunoSEQ multiplex PCR, and TCRdb kept only the in-frame ones, dropping some. The sample lists about 660,000 clones; roughly 90% were seen once. These data also formed part of another study, on human thymus T cells.

Sequences were obtained from thymocytes. The origin of the receptors is a boy in the first two years of life with a congenital heart defect.

This chain links TRBV6-5 with TRBJ1-1; D remains unclear. Trimming stripped 4 bases from V and 7 bases from J, with 16 bases between. This CDR3 spans 14 amino acids. Germline-derived CDR1 and CDR2 are MNHEY and SVGAGI. The CDR3 sequence is CASSFRRPLGEAFF. DNA for the CDR3: TGTGCCAGCAGTTTTCGCAGGCCCCTTGGTGAAGCTTTCTTT.

The chain uses TRBV11-2 and TRBJ2-1; 8 positions match TRBD1. Looked up from germline, CDR1 is SGHAT and CDR2 is FQNNGV. The CDR3 has 15 residues. Unmatched junction bases numbered 9, after V lost 5 bases and J lost 6 bases. The CDR3 DNA is TGTGCCAGCAGCACCCACATTGACAGGGGCAATGAGCAGTTCTTC. Translating gives CASSTHIDRGNEQFF.

The chain couples TRBV5-1 to TRBJ2-3; TRBD2 is a possible D gene (5 bases). Germline CDR1 reads SGHRS; CDR2 reads YFSETQ. The CDR3 contains 16 residues. V gave up 5 bases and J gave up 2 bases, with 18 bases separating them. The CDR3 loop is CASRPSRVTHTDTQYF. In DNA, the CDR3 is TGCGCCAGCAGGCCGTCGCGGGTGACCCACACAGATACGCAGTATTTT.

The rearrangement links TRBV5-4 to TRBJ2-3; a possible D gene is TRBD2 (6 bases). V was shortened by 3 bases and J by 0 bases, with 14 bases between the two germline ends. This CDR3 has 16 amino acids. The germline V gene has CDR1 SGHNT and CDR2 YYREEE (reference sequence). The CDR3 DNA reads as TGTGCCAGCAGCTGGACCGCGGCGGGAAGCACAGATACGCAGTATTTT. Its translation is CASSWTAAGSTDTQYF.

The genes are TRBV7-2 and TRBJ2-3, with 11 bases that match TRBD2. This CDR3 is 18 amino acids long. J lost 3 bases, V lost 5 bases, and 13 bases had no gene match. Germline CDR1 is SGHTA and CDR2 is FQGNSA. The CDR3 nucleotides are TGTGCCAGCAGCCCACACCGCCTAGCGGGAGGTAGTACAGATACGCAGTATTTT. It encodes CASSPHRLAGGSTDTQYF.

The table lists this clone with a count of one. The rearrangement joins TRBV27 to TRBJ2-1, with TRBD2 as a possible D gene (5 bases). From germline, CDR1 is MNHEY and CDR2 SMNVEV (reference sequence). With 11 bases removed from V and 2 bases from J, the gap between germline ends came to 19 bases. The CDR3 has 15 residues. The DNA of the CDR3 is TGTGCCTCCCACCCGGCTAGCTTAGCCTACAATGAGCAGTTCTTC. Its translation is CASHPASLAYNEQFF.

The chain carries TRBV4-1 and TRBJ2-1; 10 bases map to TRBD2. In germline, CDR1 is MGHRA, CDR2 YSYEKL. The CDR3 is 16 residues long. After removal of 0 bases from V and 4 bases from J, the junction contained 3 bases not matched to a gene. Written as DNA, the CDR3 is TGCGCCAGCAGCCAAGATTGGACTAGCGGTTACAATGAGCAGTTCTTC. Its protein product is CASSQDWTSGYNEQFF.

V usage is TRBV7-7 and J usage is TRBJ2-1; 8 positions agree with TRBD2. The CDR3 is 18 residues long. V shed 5 bases, J shed 3 bases, and the junction held 15 bases outside the gene matches. Germline V gene lookup returns CDR1 SSHAT and CDR2 FNYEAQ (reference sequence). DNA of the CDR3: TGTGCCAGCAGCCCGGGGCTACTGCTTAGCGGGGACTACAATGAGCAGTTCTTC. Its protein is CASSPGLLLSGDYNEQFF. Based on the CDR3 plus reference TRBV7-7 and TRBJ2-1, the full variable domain is GAGVSQSPRYKVTKRGQDVTLRCDPISSHATLYWYQQALGQGPEFLTYFNYEAQPDKSGLPSDRFSAERPEGSISTLTIQRTEQRDSAMYRCASSPGLLLSGDYNEQFFGPGTRLTVL.

This clone was counted once. The chain carries TRBV6-1 and TRBJ1-5; maybe TRBD1 (5 bases). The CDR3 covers 16 residues. Trimming left V 2 bases short and J 6 bases short, with 17 bases between. CDR1 and CDR2 (germline): MNHNS, SASEGT. CDR3 residues: CASSESSRVGGQPQHF. The CDR3 DNA sequence: TGTGCCAGCAGTGAATCCTCGAGGGTGGGGGGTCAGCCCCAGCATTTT.

This clone was detected only once. This sample includes further DNA sequences coding for the same CDR3. The V call is TRBV7-2, the J call TRBJ2-7, with 11 nucleotides matching TRBD2. V was pared by 5 bases and J by 0 bases, with 3 bases of the junction left unmatched. CDR3 size: 15 residues. The germline V gene encodes CDR1 SGHTA and CDR2 FQGNSA. The CDR3 coding sequence is TGTGCCAGCAGCCCCGGGACTAGCGGCTCCTACGAGCAGTACTTC. Protein sequence: CASSPGTSGSYEQYF.

The chain recombines TRBV7-9 with TRBJ1-1; 7 nucleotides agree with TRBD1. The CDR3 runs 16 residues. The V and J ends lost 5 bases and 5 bases, in that order; junction bases with no gene match: 14. Germline CDR1 SEHNR, CDR2 FQNEAQ (reference sequence). CDR3 sequence: CASSRDNRQGNTEAFF. DNA of the CDR3: TGTGCCAGCAGCCGTGACAACCGACAGGGAAATACTGAAGCTTTCTTT.

The chain is built from TRBV7-2 and TRBJ2-3, with 7 bases matching TRBD2. V shed 6 bases, J shed 0 bases, and the junction held 6 bases outside the gene matches. CDR1 SGHTA and CDR2 FQGNSA come from the germline V gene. The CDR3 is 15 amino acids. CDR3 amino acids: CASSFSGWSTDTQYF. The CDR3 DNA is TGTGCCAGCAGTTTTAGCGGGTGGAGCACAGATACGCAGTATTTT.

In its sample, this clone was seen a few times. V is TRBV7-9 and J is TRBJ1-1, with D possibly TRBD1 on 6 matching bases. This CDR3 has 15 amino acids. Trimming shortened V by 5 bases and J by 3 bases, and 16 bases separated the two germline ends. CDR1 and CDR2 (germline): SEHNR, FQNEAQ (reference sequence). In nucleotides, the CDR3 is TGTGCCAGCAGCAACCCCAGGGGTTTACACACTGAAGCTTTCTTT. This sequence encodes CASSNPRGLHTEAFF.

This clone is a singleton in its sample. The V gene is TRBV10-3, the J gene TRBJ2-7; D might be TRBD2 (6 bases). Germline lookup yields CDR1 ENHRY and CDR2 SYGVKD. This CDR3 contains 13 residues. Trimming pared 7 bases from V and 3 bases from J, leaving 13 bases between. The CDR3 protein is CAIMRGKDYEQYF. The CDR3 bases are TGTGCCATCATGCGGGGCAAGGACTACGAGCAGTACTTC.

The chain employs TRBV19 and TRBJ2-7, with a tentative D call TRBD2 (6 bases). The V end was cut by 3 bases, the J end by 2 bases, with 17 bases between. Germline V gives CDR1 LNHDA, CDR2 SQIVND (reference sequence). This CDR3 comprises 16 residues. The CDR3 region has the DNA TGTGCCAGTAGTATTGACCCGCCCGGCGGGACCTACGAGCAGTACTTC. Translating gives CASSIDPPGGTYEQYF. Filled out from reference TRBV19 and TRBJ2-7, the complete variable domain reads DGGITQSPKYLFRKEGQNVTLSCEQNLNHDAMYWYRQDPGQGLRLIYYSQIVNDFQKGDIAEGYSVSREKKESFPLTVTSAQKNPTAFYLCASSIDPPGGTYEQYFGPGTRLTVT.

The chain combines TRBV14 with TRBJ2-1; TRBD2 matches at 7 bases. The V and J ends lost 1 base and 2 bases, in that order; junction bases with no gene match: 14. The V gene's germline CDR1 is SGHDN and CDR2 FVKESK. The CDR3 has 19 amino acids. The CDR3 here is CASSQVGQTSENTYNEQFF. In DNA form, the CDR3 reads TGTGCCAGCAGCCAAGTCGGGCAAACTAGCGAGAATACCTACAATGAGCAGTTCTTC.

This clone was observed a few times. V usage is TRBV6-1 and J usage is TRBJ2-7; a weak D match, TRBD2 (5 bases). Germline assignment: CDR1 MNHNS and CDR2 SASEGT. V shed 3 bases and J shed 1 base, with 13 bases lying between them. This CDR3 comprises 15 residues. The CDR3 reads CASSEAGKGSYEQYF. The CDR3, as DNA: TGTGCCAGCAGTGAGGCCGGGAAAGGATCCTACGAGCAGTACTTC.

The chain uses TRBV15 and TRBJ2-2; 11 bases line up with TRBD2. The CDR3 runs 18 residues. The ends lost 0 bases at V and 3 bases at J; junction bases unmatched: 6. Germline V lookup: CDR1 LNHNV, CDR2 YYDKDF (reference sequence). This chain's CDR3 is CATSRDRLAGRHTGELFF. CDR3 nucleotide sequence: TGTGCCACCAGCAGAGATCGACTAGCGGGGAGGCACACCGGGGAGCTGTTTTTT. Full variable domain (remainder filled in from reference TRBV15 and TRBJ2-2): DAMVIQNPRYQVTQFGKPVTLSCSQTLNHNVMYWYQQKSSQAPKLLFHYYDKDFNNEADTPDNFQSRRPNTSFCFLDIRSPGLGDTAMYLCATSRDRLAGRHTGELFFGEGSRLTVL.

The chain carries TRBV4-2 and TRBJ2-7, with TRBD2 as a possible D gene (6 bases). The V end lost 2 bases, the J end lost 2 bases, and 13 bases lay between the germline ends. The CDR3 covers 15 residues. Germline loops: CDR1 LGHNA, CDR2 YNFKEQ. CDR3 bases: TGTGCCAGCAGCCAACTAGCGCCACCCCCCTACGAGCAGTACTTC. Amino acids: CASSQLAPPPYEQYF.

The CDR3 nucleotides are TGCGCCAGCAGCCAGTACCGACTAGCGGTCTACGAGCAGTACTTC. Translating gives CASSQYRLAVYEQYF. The chain couples TRBV4-3 to TRBJ2-7; 9 bases are shared with TRBD2. Germline lookup yields CDR1 LGHNA and CDR2 YSLEER. The CDR3 sequence is 15 residues long. V lost 3 bases and J lost 3; bases outside the gene matches: 6.